The clone carrying this T cell receptor (beta chain) was observed many times. What it recognizes is unknown. The CDR3 loop spans 15 amino acids. V was pared by 2 bases and J by 3 bases, with 4 bases of the junction left unmatched. Looked up from germline, CDR1 is SGHAT and CDR2 is FQNNGV. The data originate from a study of T-cell reconstitution after alpha-beta-depleted transplantation in children. General study findings and limits: Hyperexpanded clones declined; after one year, newly produced T cells mostly supplied diversity.

The authors prepared the TCRbeta library with unique molecular identifiers. TCRdb passed the PCR reads through MiXCR, listing each CDR3 protein once. The table lists 400,000 to 550,000 distinct CDR3 sequences, roughly a tenth of them singletons. The origin of this receptor is a child aged 2-15 years with inherited bone marrow failure, due to receive a stem cell transplant. Sequencing was performed on PBMCs, taken before TCRalphabeta/CD19-depleted stem cell transplant. The V gene is TRBV11-2, the J gene TRBJ2-4, with 7 bases matching TRBD1. CDR3 sequence reads: CASSLNRGYKNIQYF. CDR3 bases: TGTGCCAGCAGCTTAAACAGGGGCTACAAAAACATTCAGTACTTC. The variable domain in full, completed from reference TRBV11-2 and TRBJ2-4, reads EAGVAQSPRYKIIEKRQSVAFWCNPISGHATLYWYQQILGQGPKLLIQFQNNGVVDDSQLPKDRFSAERLKGVDSTLKIQPAKLEDSAVYLCASSLNRGYKNIQYFGAGTRLSVL.